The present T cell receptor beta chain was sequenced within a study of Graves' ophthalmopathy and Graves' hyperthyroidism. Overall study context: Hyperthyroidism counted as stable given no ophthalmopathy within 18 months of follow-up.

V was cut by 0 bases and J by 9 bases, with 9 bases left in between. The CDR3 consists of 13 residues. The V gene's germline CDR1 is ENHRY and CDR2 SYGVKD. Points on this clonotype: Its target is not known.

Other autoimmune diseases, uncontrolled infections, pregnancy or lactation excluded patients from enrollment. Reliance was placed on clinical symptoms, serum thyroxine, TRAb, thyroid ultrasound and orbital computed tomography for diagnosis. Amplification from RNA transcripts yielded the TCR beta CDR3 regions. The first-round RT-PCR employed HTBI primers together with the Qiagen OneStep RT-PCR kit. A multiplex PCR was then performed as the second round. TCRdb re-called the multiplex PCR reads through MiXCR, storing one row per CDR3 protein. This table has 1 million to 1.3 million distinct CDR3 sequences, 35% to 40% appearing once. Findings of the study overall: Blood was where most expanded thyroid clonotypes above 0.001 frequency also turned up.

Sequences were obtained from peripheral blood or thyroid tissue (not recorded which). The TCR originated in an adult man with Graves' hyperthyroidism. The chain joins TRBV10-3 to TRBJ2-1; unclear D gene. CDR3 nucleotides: TGTGCCATCAGTGAGTCGATAGGCGGTGAGCAGTTCTTC. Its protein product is CAISESIGGEQFF.